This T cell receptor (beta chain) was captured in a study of blood T cell repertoires in COVID-19. Study-wide context: The analysed material was cDNA or gDNA that came from T cells, B-cell-depleted T cells, or PBMCs.

The V and J ends lost 2 bases and 8 bases respectively, with 16 bases between them. The germline CDR1 and CDR2 sequences are SGDLS and YYNGEE. This CDR3 region has 15 residues. All enrollees were roughly 18 to 95 years old and from roughly 26 US areas. How the authors handled the data: Amplification with reference gene primers provided the estimates of nucleated cell counts. Sequenced by immunoSEQ multiplex PCR; TCRdb stores in-frame clones only, minus some. That table furnishes V, J and clone size, whereas the DNA furnished D and trimming. The sample has approximately 140,000 clones; roughly 83% are singletons.

The source material was PBMCs or T cells enriched from blood (not recorded which). The TCR was taken from a man in his forties or fifties with acute COVID-19. This sequence joins TRBV9 and TRBJ1-4, with D perhaps matching TRBD1 (6 bases). The CDR3: CASSVWGQGGEKLFF. DNA of the CDR3: TGTGCCAGCAGCGTTTGGGGGCAGGGCGGCGAAAAACTGTTTTTT.